A selection of T cell receptor beta chains follows, all from one sample in a study of T cell responses to AZD1222 COVID-19 vaccine. Some clones are missing from TCRdb's copy, which holds only in-frame ones; the method was immunoSEQ multiplex PCR. In the table there are around 45,000 clones, around four fifths of which are singletons. The specimen comprised peripheral blood, sampled 28 days after the second dose of the MenACWY control vaccine. The receptors shown here come from an adult who received the MenACWY meningococcal vaccine as a control. Both conserved end residues are part of each CDR3. The order of the fields is clone size, V gene, D gene, J gene, CDR3 length, CDR3 protein, CDR3 DNA. The D gene is left open where the match is weak. Size is omitted from some rows. Given values are once, few, many or a class for expanded clones.

>NA|TRBV10-3|NA|TRBJ1-1|13
CAISPTLNTEAFF
TGTGCCATCAGTCCGACACTGAACACTGAAGCTTTCTTT
>NA|TRBV10-3|TRBD1|TRBJ1-6|13
CAISGDSDSPLHF
TGTGCCATCAGTGGGGACAGCGATTCACCCCTCCACTTT
>NA|TRBV19|NA|TRBJ2-3|14
CASSSRRGTDTQYF
TGTGCCAGTAGCTCGCGTCGAGGCACAGATACGCAGTATTTT
>NA|TRBV5-1|TRBD1|TRBJ1-1|16
CASSSGQGAKNTEAFF
TGCGCCAGCAGCTCCGGACAGGGGGCGAAGAACACTGAAGCTTTCTTT
>NA|TRBV2|NA|TRBJ2-3|14
CASSGWYGTDTQYF
TGTGCCAGCAGTGGATGGTACGGCACAGATACGCAGTATTTT
>NA|TRBV9|NA|TRBJ1-2|13
CASSVGNFYGYTF
TGTGCCAGCAGCGTAGGGAACTTCTATGGCTACACCTTC
>NA|TRBV18|TRBD1|TRBJ1-5|15
CASSLDRQGDQPQHF
TGTGCCAGCTCACTAGACCGACAGGGTGATCAGCCCCAGCATTTT
>few|TRBV14|NA|TRBJ2-2|15
CASSQADKGKGELFF
TGTGCCAGCAGCCAGGCAGACAAGGGGAAAGGGGAGCTGTTTTTT
>once|TRBV28|TRBD1|TRBJ1-3|22
CASRQSTDRGSLPFNSGNTIYF
TGTGCCAGCAGGCAATCTACGGACAGGGGGAGTCTTCCGTTTAACTCTGGAAACACCATATATTTT
>once|TRBV28|NA|TRBJ2-7|14
CASSRRSLDDEQYF
TGTGCCAGCAGCCGTAGAAGTCTCGACGACGAGCAGTACTTC
>NA|TRBV28|NA|TRBJ1-1|15
CASSFLEVPMAEAFF
TGTGCCAGCAGTTTCCTCGAGGTCCCTATGGCCGAAGCTTTCTTT
>NA|TRBV27|TRBD2|TRBJ2-3|14
CASSSGLARDTQYF
TGTGCCAGCAGTTCGGGACTAGCGCGGGATACGCAGTATTTT
>NA|TRBV9|NA|TRBJ1-3|14
CASSVQRTGNTIYF
TGTGCCAGCAGCGTGCAGAGGACTGGAAACACCATATATTTT
>few|TRBV28|NA|TRBJ1-5|12
CASSPQFAPQHF
TGTGCCAGCAGCCCCCAGTTTGCGCCCCAGCATTTT
>NA|TRBV5-6|NA|TRBJ2-3|13
CASSLPGVWTQYF
TGTGCCAGCAGCCTCCCAGGGGTATGGACGCAGTATTTT
>NA|TRBV21-1|NA|TRBJ1-5|17
CASSKGAVGVGDRPQHF
TGTGCCAGCAGCAAAGGGGCTGTAGGAGTCGGTGATCGGCCCCAGCATTTT
>NA|TRBV14|NA|TRBJ1-5|13
CASSLTQAGPQHF
TGTGCCAGCAGCCTCACCCAGGCCGGGCCCCAGCATTTT
>NA|TRBV28|NA|TRBJ2-4|16
CASRGADSAAKNIQYF
TGTGCCAGCAGAGGGGCGGACTCCGCAGCCAAAAACATTCAGTACTTC
>NA|TRBV6-5|NA|TRBJ2-7|14
CASSREGVKFEQYF
TGTGCCAGCAGTCGAGAGGGCGTCAAGTTCGAGCAGTACTTC
>NA|TRBV3-1/TRBV3-2|TRBD1|TRBJ1-3|15
CASSQGGGQGNTIYF
TGTGCCAGCAGCCAAGGTGGGGGACAGGGAAACACCATATATTTT
>NA|TRBV2|TRBD2|TRBJ2-5|13
CASRLASGETQYF
TGTGCCAGCAGATTGGCTAGCGGAGAGACCCAGTACTTC
>few|TRBV6-6|TRBD1|TRBJ1-4|15
CASSYRGQPQRGLFF
TGTGCCAGCAGTTACCGGGGACAGCCGCAGCGGGGACTGTTTTTT
>NA|TRBV6-1|NA|TRBJ1-4|14
CASSYGRNNEKLFF
TGTGCCAGCAGTTATGGCAGAAATAATGAAAAACTGTTTTTT
>NA|TRBV5-1|NA|TRBJ1-4|14
CASRREATNEKLFF
TGCGCCAGCCGGCGGGAGGCAACTAATGAAAAACTGTTTTTT
>medium-sized|TRBV19|NA|TRBJ1-6|13
CASSMLGDSPLHF
TGTGCCAGTAGTATGCTGGGGGATTCACCCCTCCACTTT
>NA|TRBV4-1|TRBD1|TRBJ2-1|16
CASSHYNRGDNNEQFF
TGCGCCAGCAGCCATTACAACAGGGGGGATAATAATGAGCAGTTCTTC
>NA|TRBV30|NA|TRBJ1-5|15
CAWSSWAVGNQPQHF
TGTGCCTGGAGTAGTTGGGCGGTCGGCAATCAGCCCCAGCATTTT
>NA|TRBV10-3|TRBD2|TRBJ2-3|16
CAISEGGAGGADTQYF
TGTGCCATCAGTGAGGGAGGAGCGGGAGGTGCAGATACGCAGTATTTT
>NA|TRBV5-1|TRBD1|TRBJ1-5|15
CASSSSGTGNQPQHF
TGCGCCAGCAGCTCTTCAGGGACAGGCAATCAGCCCCAGCATTTT
>NA|TRBV4-2|TRBD2|TRBJ2-3|18
CASSQGETGLASTDTQYF
TGTGCCAGCAGCCAAGGGGAAACAGGACTAGCGAGTACAGATACGCAGTATTTT
>NA|TRBV19|NA|TRBJ1-5|14
CATNTGYSNQPQHF
TGTGCCACCAATACAGGGTATAGCAATCAGCCCCAGCATTTT
>once|TRBV6-5|NA|TRBJ2-5|15
CASSYVGGKSETQYF
TGTGCCAGCAGTTACGTGGGCGGTAAGAGCGAGACCCAGTACTTC
>NA|TRBV7-9|TRBD1|TRBJ2-7|14
CASSLRDRVFEQYF
TGTGCCAGCAGCTTACGGGACAGGGTTTTCGAGCAGTACTTC